One T cell receptor beta chain is described in this entry. Its antigen is undetermined. All of the isolated RNA was reverse transcribed, so expressed TCRB transcripts were sequenced. Assay used: immunoSEQ multiplex PCR; TCRdb lists only in-frame clones, some missing. The data hold some 640,000 clones, with over 12% observed a single time. Germline V gene data show CDR1 as SGHRS and CDR2 as YFSETQ. V shed 4 bases and J shed 5 bases, with 15 bases lying between them. The CDR3 length is 14 residues. The entry originates in a study of beta chain features in type 1 diabetes. Study-level findings and limits: Any role of HLA type in TCRB rearrangement remained unresolved here. Type 1 diabetes patients had moderately but significantly shorter TCRB CDR3s in all four CD4+ subsets.

The chain couples TRBV5-1 to TRBJ2-5, with D perhaps TRBD2 (6 bases). The clonotype originates from a man aged 18 to 29 with type 1 diabetes. The specimen sequenced was naive CD4+ T cells from blood. CDR3 coding DNA: TGCGCCAGCAGCCCCTCCACGGGAGCGGAGACCCAGTACTTC. Residues: CASSPSTGAETQYF.